The T cell receptor (beta chain) described here comes from a study of blood T cell repertoires in COVID-19. A Seattle source enrolled patients during active infection and followed them longitudinally. The CDR3 consists of 20 residues. The germline CDR1 and CDR2 sequences are LNHDA and SQIVND (reference sequence). V was pared by 6 bases and J by 4 bases, with 31 bases between. In the original processing: Reference gene primers were amplified, and this amplification served to estimate nucleated cell counts. The repertoire was sequenced with immunoSEQ multiplex PCR; TCRdb's copy has only in-frame clones and lacks some. V, J and clone size are taken as reported in that table, and D and trimming were inferred from the DNA itself. The sample contains more than 300,000 clones, approximately 89% of which appear only once.

The V gene is TRBV19, the J gene TRBJ2-1; D gene unclear. This clonotype originated in a woman aged 25 to 45 with COVID-19, enrolled during active disease. Material: peripheral blood. The CDR3 loop reads CASRSLDGAQAQNSYNEQFF. In DNA form, the CDR3 reads TGTGCCAGTAGGTCCCTAGACGGAGCCCAAGCCCAAAACTCTTACAATGAGCAGTTCTTC.